The 11 T cell receptor beta chains below all came from one sample that was sequenced in a study of blood T cell repertoires in COVID-19. Using immunoSEQ multiplex PCR, the repertoire was profiled, and TCRdb retains in-frame clones only, with some absent. Counted here are approximately 150,000 clones, roughly 87% occurring once; the ten biggest clones make up more than 0.8%. The sequenced material came from peripheral blood. All receptors derive from a woman between 45 and 65 years old with acute or convalescent COVID-19.

This sequence joins TRBV7-2 and TRBJ2-4; TRBD2 agrees at 13 bases. V lost 5 bases to trimming and J lost 0 bases; unmatched junction nucleotides: 7. Germline loops: CDR1 SGHTA, CDR2 FQGNSA. The CDR3 has 18 amino acids. DNA of the CDR3: TGTGCCAGCAGCCCCCGACTAGCGGGAGGCCTAGCCAAAAACATTCAGTACTTC. Translation: CASSPRLAGGLAKNIQYF. Drawing the rest from reference TRBV7-2 and TRBJ2-4, the complete variable domain is GAGVSQSPSNKVTEKGKDVELRCDPISGHTALYWYRQSLGQGLEFLIYFQGNSAPDKSGLPSDRFSAERTGGSVSTLTIQRTQQEDSAVYLCASSPRLAGGLAKNIQYFGAGTRLSVL.

As DNA, the CDR3 is TGCGCCAGCAGCTTAATGACAGAGAAGTACGAGCAGTACTTC. This translates into CASSLMTEKYEQYF. The J gene is TRBJ2-7, the V gene TRBV5-1; D may be TRBD1 (5 bases). V was cut by 2 bases and J by 4 bases, with 13 bases left in between. This CDR3 region has 14 residues. Germline V gene data show CDR1 as SGHRS and CDR2 as YFSETQ. Drawing the rest from reference TRBV5-1 and TRBJ2-7, the complete variable domain is KAGVTQTPRYLIKTRGQQVTLSCSPISGHRSVSWYQQTPGQGLQFLFEYFSETQRNKGNFPGRFSGRQFSNSRSEMNVSTLELGDSALYLCASSLMTEKYEQYFGPGTRLTVT.

The J gene is TRBJ2-5, the V gene TRBV7-3, with TRBD2 identical over 8 bases. The V gene's germline CDR1 is SGHTA and CDR2 FQGTGA. This CDR3 spans 15 amino acids. V lost 2 bases, J lost 5 bases, and 7 bases stayed unmatched. CDR3 nucleotide sequence: TGTGCCAGCAGCTTACTTGGCGGGAGGAGGGAGACCCAGTACTTC. Protein sequence: CASSLLGGRRETQYF.

The chain joins TRBV5-1 to TRBJ2-5, with 7 positions matching TRBD1. V shed 3 bases and J 4 bases; nucleotides not matched to a gene: 15. CDR1 and CDR2 from the germline V gene are SGHRS and YFSETQ. The CDR3 sequence is 17 residues long. For the CDR3, the DNA is TGCGCCAGCAGCTCCCAACCTACTGACAGGGTTGGAGAGACCCAGTACTTC. Amino acids: CASSSQPTDRVGETQYF.

This clone has just a few counts. This chain links TRBV9 with TRBJ1-2; D is possibly TRBD1 (5 bases). Deletions cut 4 bases from V and 2 bases from J, with 18 bases between. Looked up from germline, CDR1 is SGDLS and CDR2 is YYNGEE. The CDR3 consists of 16 residues. Here the CDR3 reads CASSTLGGSWNYGYTF. The CDR3 DNA reads TGTGCCAGCAGCACCCTGGGGGGGTCATGGAACTATGGCTACACCTTC.

The rearrangement uses TRBV11-3 and TRBJ2-7, with D perhaps matching TRBD2 (7 bases). This CDR3 is 13 amino acids long. In germline, CDR1 is SGHNT, CDR2 YENEEA. The V and J ends lost 8 bases and 6 bases respectively, with 17 bases between them. CDR3 amino acids: CASARGGLSEQYF. The CDR3 coding sequence is TGTGCCAGCGCTAGGGGGGGACTGAGCGAGCAGTACTTC.

The chain employs TRBV4-2 and TRBJ1-2; 9 bases fit TRBD1. The V gene end was trimmed by 0 bases and the J gene end by 5 bases; junction bases not matched to a gene: 7. This CDR3 has 16 residues. Germline V lookup: CDR1 LGHNA, CDR2 YNFKEQ. CDR3 nucleotides: TGTGCCAGCAGCCAAGATCGTACAGGGGGCATTTATGGCTACACCTTC. It codes for CASSQDRTGGIYGYTF.

V and J are TRBV4-2 and TRBJ2-7, with 10 bases lining up with TRBD1. The V and J ends lost 0 bases and 2 bases, in that order; junction bases with no gene match: 1. The CDR3 runs 15 residues. Per the germline V gene, CDR1 is LGHNA and CDR2 is YNFKEQ. The DNA for the CDR3 is TGTGCCAGCAGCCAAGAGGGACAGGGGCCCTACGAGCAGTACTTC. Protein sequence: CASSQEGQGPYEQYF.

V usage is TRBV19 and J usage is TRBJ1-1; 10 bases agree with TRBD1. Germline assignment: CDR1 LNHDA and CDR2 SQIVND (reference sequence). Germline trimming cut 8 bases from V and 4 bases from J; bases unmatched to any gene: 13. The CDR3 has 16 amino acids. For the CDR3, the DNA is TGTGCCAGTTTGCGGGACAGGGGTGGGGAGAGCACTGAAGCTTTCTTT. As protein: CASLRDRGGESTEAFF.

The chain combines TRBV7-3 with TRBJ2-1; D remains ambiguous. The CDR3 covers 15 residues. CDR1 SGHTA and CDR2 FQGTGA come from the germline V gene. V lost 1 base and J lost 2, with 9 bases in between. This chain's CDR3 is CASSLNLRAYNEQFF. The CDR3, as DNA: TGTGCCAGCAGCTTAAATCTAAGAGCCTACAATGAGCAGTTCTTC.

The chain couples TRBV2 to TRBJ1-4, with unresolved D. Germline V gives CDR1 SNHLY, CDR2 FYNNEI. V was trimmed by 2 bases and J by 5 bases, leaving 3 bases between them. This CDR3 is built from 12 residues. The CDR3 nucleotides read TGTGCCAGCAGTGAACAAAATGAAAAACTGTTTTTT. It codes for CASSEQNEKLFF.